The present T cell receptor (beta chain) was sequenced within a study of blood T cell repertoires in COVID-19. In the study overall: The samples span acute and convalescent COVID-19 from the United States, Italy and Spain. The cDNA or gDNA used as material had been derived from T cells, B-cell-depleted T cells, or PBMCs.

In the original analysis: Estimates of nucleated cell counts were drawn from the amplification of reference gene primers. Clones were read by immunoSEQ multiplex PCR, and TCRdb kept only the in-frame ones, dropping some. From that table come the V and J calls and clone size; the DNA was used to work out D and trimming. The sample shows about 100,000 clones, about 85% of them seen only once. Looked up from germline, CDR1 is SGDLS and CDR2 is YYNGEE. Trimming took 7 bases from V and 2 from J; bases not matched to a gene: 3. CDR3 length equals 13 residues. The chain links TRBV9 to TRBJ1-2; 9 bases map to TRBD1. The sequenced sample consisted of peripheral blood. The TCR originated in a man in his fifties or sixties with active or convalescent COVID-19. In nucleotides, the CDR3 is TGTGCCAGCGGAGGACAGGGGAACTATGGCTACACCTTC. Its translation is CASGGQGNYGYTF.